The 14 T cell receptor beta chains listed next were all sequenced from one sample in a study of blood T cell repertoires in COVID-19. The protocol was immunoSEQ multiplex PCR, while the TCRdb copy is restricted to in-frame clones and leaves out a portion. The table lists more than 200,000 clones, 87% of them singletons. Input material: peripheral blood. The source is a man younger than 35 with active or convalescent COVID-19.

The CDR3 protein is CASSKAEEGTNSNQPQHF. The CDR3 DNA reads TGTGCCAGCAGCAAAGCGGAAGAGGGCACGAATAGCAATCAGCCCCAGCATTTT. The gene calls are TRBV21-1 and TRBJ1-5. TRBV21-1 is a pseudogene locus. This CDR3 has 18 amino acids.

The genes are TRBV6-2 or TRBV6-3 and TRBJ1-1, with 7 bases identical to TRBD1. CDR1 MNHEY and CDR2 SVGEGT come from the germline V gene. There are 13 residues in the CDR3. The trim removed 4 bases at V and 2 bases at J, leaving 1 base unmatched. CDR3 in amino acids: CASSWTGNTEAFF. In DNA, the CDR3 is TGTGCCAGCAGTTGGACAGGAAACACTGAAGCTTTCTTT.

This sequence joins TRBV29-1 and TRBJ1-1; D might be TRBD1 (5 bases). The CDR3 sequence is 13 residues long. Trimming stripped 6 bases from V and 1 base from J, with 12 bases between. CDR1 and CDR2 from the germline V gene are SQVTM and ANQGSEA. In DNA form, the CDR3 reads TGCAGCGTGCCCGGCAGGGCGAACACTGAAGCTTTCTTT. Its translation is CSVPGRANTEAFF.

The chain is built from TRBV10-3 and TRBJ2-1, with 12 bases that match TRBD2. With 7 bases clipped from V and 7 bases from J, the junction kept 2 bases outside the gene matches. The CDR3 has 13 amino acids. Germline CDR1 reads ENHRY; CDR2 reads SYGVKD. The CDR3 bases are TGTGCCATCAAAGGGACTAGCGGGAATGAGCAGTTCTTC. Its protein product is CAIKGTSGNEQFF.

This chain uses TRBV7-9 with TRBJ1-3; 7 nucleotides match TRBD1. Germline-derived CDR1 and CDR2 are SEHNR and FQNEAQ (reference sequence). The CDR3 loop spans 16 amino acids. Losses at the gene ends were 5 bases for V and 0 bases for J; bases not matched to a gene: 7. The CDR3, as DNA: TGTGCCAGCAGCCTAGACTGGACAGGCTCTGGAAACACCATATATTTT. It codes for CASSLDWTGSGNTIYF.

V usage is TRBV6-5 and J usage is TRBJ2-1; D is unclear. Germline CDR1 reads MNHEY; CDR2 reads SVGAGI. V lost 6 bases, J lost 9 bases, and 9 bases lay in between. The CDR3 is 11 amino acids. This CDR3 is CASSLFIEQFF. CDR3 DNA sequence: TGTGCCAGCAGCCTTTTTATTGAGCAGTTCTTC.

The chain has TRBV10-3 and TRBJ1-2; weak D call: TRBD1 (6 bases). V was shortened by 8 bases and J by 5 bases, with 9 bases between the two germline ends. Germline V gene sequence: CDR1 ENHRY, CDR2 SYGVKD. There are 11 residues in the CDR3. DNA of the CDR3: TGTGCCATCTGGACAGCTTATGGCTACACCTTC. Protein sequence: CAIWTAYGYTF.

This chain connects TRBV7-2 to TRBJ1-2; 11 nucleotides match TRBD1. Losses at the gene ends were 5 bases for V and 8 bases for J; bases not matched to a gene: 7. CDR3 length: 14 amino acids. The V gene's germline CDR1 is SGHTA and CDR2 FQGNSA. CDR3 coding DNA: TGTGCCAGCAGCAGGGGGACAGGGGGTATCGGCTACACCTTC. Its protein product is CASSRGTGGIGYTF.

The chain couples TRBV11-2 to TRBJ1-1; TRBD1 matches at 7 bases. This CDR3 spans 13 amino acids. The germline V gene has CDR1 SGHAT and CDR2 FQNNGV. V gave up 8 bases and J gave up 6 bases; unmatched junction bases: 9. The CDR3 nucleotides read TGTGCCAGCCCTCCGGAGGGGGCGGCTGAAGCTTTCTTT. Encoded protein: CASPPEGAAEAFF.

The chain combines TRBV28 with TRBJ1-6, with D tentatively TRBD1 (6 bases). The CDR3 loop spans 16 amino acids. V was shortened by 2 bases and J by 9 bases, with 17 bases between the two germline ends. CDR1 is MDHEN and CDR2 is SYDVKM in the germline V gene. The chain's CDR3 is CASSLGEGGWSSPLHF. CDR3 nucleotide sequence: TGTGCCAGCAGTTTAGGGGAGGGGGGCTGGAGTTCACCCCTCCACTTT.

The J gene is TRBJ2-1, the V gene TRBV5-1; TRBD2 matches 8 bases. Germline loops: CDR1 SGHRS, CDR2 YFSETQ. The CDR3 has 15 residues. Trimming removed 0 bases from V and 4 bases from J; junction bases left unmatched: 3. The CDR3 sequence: CASSLEGTSYNEQFF. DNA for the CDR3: TGCGCCAGCAGCTTGGAAGGGACTAGTTACAATGAGCAGTTCTTC.

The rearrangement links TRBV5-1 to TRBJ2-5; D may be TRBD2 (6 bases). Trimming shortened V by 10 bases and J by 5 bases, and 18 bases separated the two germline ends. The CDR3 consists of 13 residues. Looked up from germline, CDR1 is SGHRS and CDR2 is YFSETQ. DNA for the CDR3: TGCGCCGGGGCCCGGGGGAGCGGGGAGACCCAGTACTTC. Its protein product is CAGARGSGETQYF.

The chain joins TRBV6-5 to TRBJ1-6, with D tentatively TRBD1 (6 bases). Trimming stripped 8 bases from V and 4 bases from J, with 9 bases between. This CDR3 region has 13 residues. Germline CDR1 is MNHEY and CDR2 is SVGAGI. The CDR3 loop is CASRQAYNSPLHF. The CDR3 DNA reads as TGTGCCAGCCGACAGGCTTATAATTCACCCCTCCACTTT.

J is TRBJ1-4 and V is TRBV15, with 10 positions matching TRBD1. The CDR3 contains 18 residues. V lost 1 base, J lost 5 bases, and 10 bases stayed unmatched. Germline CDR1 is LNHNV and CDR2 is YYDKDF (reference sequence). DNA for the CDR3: TGTGCCACCAGCAGAGGAGTGACAGGGGGCGCTTCCAATGAAAAACTGTTTTTT. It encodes CATSRGVTGGASNEKLFF.